One sample yielded the 10 T cell receptor beta chains listed below, sequenced in a study of early T cells in non-severe SARS-CoV-2 infection. TCRdb itself ran the 5' RACE reads through MiXCR, one entry per CDR3 protein. The sample carries over 50,000 distinct CDR3 sequences, roughly 7.6% recorded once. The sample was whole blood, taken at baseline. The receptor source for this set is an adult who was a healthcare worker with PCR-confirmed SARS-CoV-2 infection or an uninfected control (not recorded which).

The table lists this clonotype with a few counts. The V and J genes are TRBV20-1 and TRBJ2-7, with TRBD2 matching 14 bases. The CDR3 sequence is 14 residues long. Germline CDR1 and CDR2: DFQATT and SNEGSKA (reference sequence). The V and J ends lost 5 bases and 5 bases, in that order; junction bases with no gene match: 5. The CDR3 is CSAGTSGRTHEQYF. The CDR3 DNA reads TGCAGTGCTGGGACTAGCGGGAGAACACACGAGCAGTACTTC.

There are many counts of this clonotype. The V call is TRBV19, the J call TRBJ2-2; tentatively, D is TRBD1 (6 bases). V lost 5 bases and J 6 bases, leaving 16 bases between the germline ends. CDR3 length equals 15 residues. The V gene's germline CDR1 is LNHDA and CDR2 SQIVND (reference sequence). The CDR3 coding sequence is TGTGCCAGTAGTGCCCGGACAGCTTTTCCCGGGGAGCTGTTTTTT. Its translation is CASSARTAFPGELFF.

Many counts were recorded for this clonotype. The chain recombines TRBV5-1 with TRBJ2-1; D perhaps matches TRBD1 (6 bases). CDR3 length: 15 residues. Germline V gene lookup returns CDR1 SGHRS and CDR2 YFSETQ. V was shortened by 1 base and J by 1 base, with 9 bases between the two germline ends. The CDR3 region has the DNA TGCGCCAGCAGCTTGCAGGGGCTTTCCTACAATGAGCAGTTCTTC. It codes for CASSLQGLSYNEQFF.

The V and J genes are TRBV7-9 and TRBJ2-7; 10 nucleotides agree with TRBD2. The CDR3 is 18 amino acids. The germline CDR1 and CDR2 sequences are SEHNR and FQNEAQ (reference sequence). Losses at the gene ends were 2 bases for V and 0 bases for J; bases not matched to a gene: 10. The CDR3 region is CASSLPRTSGSSSYEQYF. In DNA, the CDR3 is TGTGCCAGCAGCTTACCCCGGACTAGCGGTTCAAGCTCCTACGAGCAGTACTTC.

V and J are TRBV7-9 and TRBJ1-2, with D unclear. V lost 1 base and J lost 7, with 10 bases in between. Germline V gene data show CDR1 as SEHNR and CDR2 as FQNEAQ (reference sequence). CDR3 length: 13 amino acids. The CDR3 nucleotides are TGTGCCAGCAGCTTAGGGGTGGGCCTTGGCTACACCTTC. This encodes CASSLGVGLGYTF.

This clonotype has at least ten counts. The V gene is TRBV7-6, the J gene TRBJ2-5; 7 nucleotides line up with TRBD1. Germline V lookup: CDR1 SGHVS, CDR2 FNYEAQ. V was clipped by 4 bases and J by 7 bases; unmatched bases: 12. The CDR3 consists of 15 residues. CDR3: CASSSQDRSRGTQYF. In nucleotides, the CDR3 is TGTGCCAGCAGCTCTCAGGACAGGTCCCGAGGGACCCAGTACTTC. Filled out from reference TRBV7-6 and TRBJ2-5, the complete variable domain reads GAGVSQSPRYKVTKRGQDVALRCDPISGHVSLYWYRQALGQGPEFLTYFNYEAQQDKSGLPNDRFSAERPEGSISTLTIQRTEQRDSAMYRCASSSQDRSRGTQYFGPGTRLLVL.

This clonotype was seen only a few times. One end of the junction does not line up with germline, which may come from a read error. The rearrangement links TRBV7-7 to TRBJ1-1; perhaps TRBD1 as D (5 bases). The CDR3 spans 9 residues. Germline V gives CDR1 SSHAT, CDR2 FNYEAQ (reference sequence). This CDR3 reads CASRDKGTF. The CDR3 DNA reads TGTGCCAGCAGAGATAAGGGGACCTTT.

This clonotype was seen a few times. The chain combines TRBV7-6 with TRBJ2-1; the D call may be TRBD1 or TRBD2 (5 bases each). Germline values: CDR1 SGHVS, CDR2 FNYEAQ. The V and J ends lost 5 bases and 6 bases respectively, with 8 bases between them. This CDR3 spans 12 amino acids. CDR3 coding DNA: TGTGCCAGCAGCCAAGGGACCAATGAGCAGTTCTTC. Translated, it gives CASSQGTNEQFF.

The chain has TRBV20-1 and TRBJ2-5; 11 nucleotides match TRBD2. This CDR3 is built from 14 residues. Germline V gene data show CDR1 as DFQATT and CDR2 as SNEGSKA (reference sequence). V gave up 0 bases and J gave up 4 bases; unmatched junction bases: 1. The CDR3 loop reads CSARDLAGGETQYF. The CDR3 coding sequence is TGCAGTGCTAGAGATCTAGCGGGAGGAGAGACCCAGTACTTC.

This chain uses TRBV5-1 with TRBJ2-2, with 14 nucleotides matching TRBD2. The CDR3 consists of 18 residues. V dropped 0 bases and J dropped 5; count of bases not matched to a gene: 6. From germline, CDR1 is SGHRS and CDR2 YFSETQ. The CDR3 loop is CASSLAGTSGSITGELFF. In DNA form, the CDR3 reads TGCGCCAGCAGCTTGGCCGGGACTAGCGGGAGTATAACCGGGGAGCTGTTTTTT.